This note documents a single TCR beta chain sequence. Its antigen is unknown. The V segment lost 5 bases and the J segment 7 bases; nucleotides outside the gene matches: 10. This CDR3 is 15 amino acids long. Germline loops: CDR1 SGHTA, CDR2 FQGNSA. This sample was taken from a study of cytomegalovirus exposure and HLA in healthy donors. General study points: The study put under 200 TCR beta chains on its list as cytomegalovirus-associated. In a later analysis, productive TCRs from donors in an Asian-associated ancestry cluster reportedly carried fewer N-insertions than the cohort mean. A later analysis found TCR association rates differed by HLA locus, highest for DRB1 and lowest for HLA-C.

The PCR was carried out with 60 Vbeta primers and 13 Jbeta primers. Only in-frame clones appear in the TCRdb table, and some are missing; sequencing was by immunoSEQ multiplex PCR. The sample shows about 190,000 clones, roughly 79% of them seen only once. V and J are TRBV7-2 and TRBJ2-1; 8 nucleotides line up with TRBD1. This sequence originates from a woman in her late teens or twenties in good health and CMV-seronegative. Sequenced sample: PBMCs. CDR3 sequence reads: CASSRAGQGPNEQFF. In DNA, the CDR3 is TGTGCCAGCAGCCGGGCAGGACAGGGCCCGAATGAGCAGTTCTTC. Using reference TRBV7-2 and TRBJ2-1 for the parts outside the CDR3, the full variable domain is GAGVSQSPSNKVTEKGKDVELRCDPISGHTALYWYRQSLGQGLEFLIYFQGNSAPDKSGLPSDRFSAERTGGSVSTLTIQRTQQEDSAVYLCASSRAGQGPNEQFFGPGTRLTVL.